Below, one T cell receptor beta chain is given with its context. Its antigen is unknown. The data were obtained in a study of metastatic and nonmetastatic thyroid tumors. Study context: Repertoire comparison spanned blood and tumor or nodule tissue of malignant and benign thyroid patients. Study-wide results and limits: Reports indicated that malignant thyroid tumors showed significantly higher TCR beta diversity than benign nodules did, in blood and tumor.

Germline V gives CDR1 SGHVS, CDR2 FNYEAQ. The CDR3 consists of 14 residues. Trimming shortened V by 5 bases and J by 2 bases, and 9 bases separated the two germline ends. Per the original methods: Building a distant-metastasis classifier for papillary thyroid cancer drew on CDR3 differences across clinicopathological groups. TCRdb re-clonotyped the PCR reads via MiXCR. The V and J calls here are based on TCRdb, not the publication. The sample lists 4,500 to 6,500 clones, around 27% occurring once. No treatment of any kind had been given to any patient before thyroid surgery. Material: adjacent normal tissue. The rearrangement links TRBV7-6 to TRBJ2-2; D gene ambiguous. The clonotype comes from a female donor with papillary thyroid cancer or a benign thyroid nodule (not recorded which). Some clones in this sample may be carry-over from other donors' samples. The CDR3 loop is CASSPRPNTGELFF. In DNA, the CDR3 is TGTGCCAGCAGCCCAAGACCCAACACCGGGGAGCTGTTTTTT.